These T cell receptor beta chains were read from a single sample in a study of STAT5B mutations in CD4+ large granular lymphocyte leukemia. Clones were read by immunoSEQ multiplex PCR, and TCRdb kept only the in-frame ones, dropping some. This sample has 38,000 or so clones, with 75% to 85% found just once. The specimen was CD4+ T cells from blood buffy coats. These receptors were taken from a human donor in good health. Both conserved end residues are part of each CDR3.

j_call | cdr3_length | v_call | cdr3_aa
TRBJ2-2 | 18 | TRBV5-8 | CASSLSISAGMDTGELFF
TRBJ1-2 | 15 | TRBV7-6 | CASSPGQGINYGYTF
TRBJ2-7 | 16 | TRBV27 | CASSTRQGRGSYEQYF
TRBJ2-1 | 13 | TRBV28 | CASSVNPYNEQFF
TRBJ2-5 | 14 | TRBV11-2 | CASSFVQGQETQYF
TRBJ2-5 | 15 | TRBV5-4 | CASQIDGFGQETQYF
TRBJ2-3 | 15 | TRBV7-3 | CASSGGLASTDTQYF
TRBJ1-1 | 14 | TRBV5-1 | CASSLGDGITEAFF
TRBJ1-3 | 11 | TRBV6-1 | CACVWGNTIYF
TRBJ1-1 | 13 | TRBV6-5 | CASTWTRGTEAFF
TRBJ2-1 | 15 | TRBV6-6 | CASSTGTSGKSEQFF
TRBJ1-4 | 16 | TRBV11-2 | CASSTRTGGGNEKLFF
TRBJ2-6 | 13 | TRBV10-3 | CAISGTDSNVLTF
TRBJ1-4 | 14 | TRBV30 | CAWNVGTTNEKLFF
TRBJ1-1 | 12 | TRBV7-2 | CASRNGYTEAFF
TRBJ2-7 | 13 | TRBV2 | CASGSQGGGEQYF
TRBJ1-1 | 14 | TRBV2 | CASSEVGYNTEAFF
TRBJ1-1 | 15 | TRBV18 | CASSPGQGENTEAFF
TRBJ1-2 | 14 | TRBV6-6 | CASSPQGANYGYTF
TRBJ1-1 | 15 | TRBV9 | CASSVQTGPNTEAFF
TRBJ1-2 | 15 | TRBV2 | CASSDLGTGVSGYTF
TRBJ1-2 | 16 | TRBV5-8 | CASSLQGWTPNYGYTF
TRBJ1-1 | 14 | TRBV6-5 | CASSYSRRNTEAFF
TRBJ2-3 | 15 | TRBV19 | CASSSQGGHTDTQYF
TRBJ1-1 | 10 | TRBV29-1 | CSVVSTEAFF
TRBJ1-1 | 15 | TRBV6-5 | CASSARQGVQTEAFF
TRBJ1-1 | 14 | TRBV18 | CASSPPGEGTEAFF
TRBJ2-1 | 18 | TRBV5-1 | CASSSGTQTRGSYNEQFF
TRBJ1-6 | 15 | TRBV6-6 | CASSVGRDRNSPLHF
TRBJ2-1 | 15 | TRBV28 | CASSPSGQGYNEQFF
TRBJ2-7 | 15 | TRBV27 | CASSLSRDSPYEQYF
TRBJ2-2 | 14 | TRBV9 | CASSVAIQSYSLFF
TRBJ1-4 | 15 | TRBV28 | CASSRRVWGSEKLFF
TRBJ2-7 | 13 | TRBV2 | CASRTGGSYEQYF
TRBJ1-4 | 14 | TRBV19 | CASLHTGENEKLFF
TRBJ2-1 | 14 | TRBV10-3 | CAISDGLADNEQFF
TRBJ2-1 | 16 | TRBV28 | CASSSAGTGGGNEQFF
TRBJ2-7 | 15 | TRBV5-1 | CASSLGSSAAYEQYF
TRBJ1-5 | 14 | TRBV9 | CASSSGGGSQPQHF
TRBJ2-1 | 16 | TRBV7-9 | CASSRTSGRIDDEQFF
TRBJ2-7 | 14 | TRBV11-2 | CASTEWNRPYEQYF
TRBJ2-7 | 13 | TRBV5-1 | CASSFPPDRHQYF
TRBJ1-2 | 11 | TRBV6-5 | CASGQGYGYTF
TRBJ2-7 | 12 | TRBV6-6 | CASSYQGREQYF